These 30 T cell receptor beta chains came from one sample sequenced in a study of cytomegalovirus exposure and HLA in healthy donors. The PCR had 60 Vbeta and 13 Jbeta primers. Method: immunoSEQ multiplex PCR; TCRdb's copy keeps in-frame clones and lacks some. The sample lists about 140,000 clones, roughly 76% occurring once. The sample consisted of PBMCs. These receptors were obtained from a female donor in good health and CMV-seronegative.

The rearrangement joins TRBV7-2 to TRBJ2-5; no clear D. The germline CDR1 and CDR2 sequences are SGHTA and FQGNSA. V was pared by 2 bases and J by 3 bases, with 13 bases between. CDR3 length: 15 amino acids. CDR3 sequence: CASSLRYGLKETQYF. For the CDR3, the DNA is TGTGCCAGCAGCTTAAGATACGGGTTGAAAGAGACCCAGTACTTC.

The chain uses TRBV7-2 and TRBJ2-3; 11 positions match TRBD2. Germline V gene sequence: CDR1 SGHTA, CDR2 FQGNSA. The CDR3 runs to 17 residues. V trimming: 5 bases; J trimming: 4 bases; junction bases outside the gene matches: 11. The DNA of the CDR3 is TGTGCCAGCAGCCCTAGGGCGGGACTAGCGGTTGCAGATACGCAGTATTTT. This gives the protein CASSPRAGLAVADTQYF.

CDR3 DNA sequence: TGCGCCAGCAGCTCTTGGTGGCGGGCCAATGAGCAGTTCTTC. Protein: CASSSWWRANEQFF. The genes are TRBV5-1 and TRBJ2-1, with D tentatively TRBD2 (5 bases). CDR1 SGHRS and CDR2 YFSETQ come from the germline V gene. This CDR3 comprises 14 residues. V lost 3 bases to trimming and J lost 6 bases, with 13 bases between them.

The rearrangement links TRBV2 to TRBJ1-4, with TRBD1 matching over 7 bases. The CDR3 runs to 14 residues. V trimming: 9 bases; J trimming: 6 bases; junction bases outside the gene matches: 10. CDR1 and CDR2 from the germline V gene are SNHLY and FYNNEI. The CDR3 bases are TGTGCCAGGGGGAACAGGGGAGAAGATGAAAAACTGTTTTTT. The encoded protein is CARGNRGEDEKLFF.

The chain uses TRBV9 and TRBJ1-1, with D perhaps TRBD1 (6 bases). The CDR3 loop spans 15 amino acids. Germline CDR1 reads SGDLS; CDR2 reads YYNGEE. V was clipped by 4 bases and J by 4 bases, with 17 bases between them. The CDR3 is CASSQAQGRGTEAFF. CDR3 coding DNA: TGTGCCAGCAGCCAGGCACAGGGCCGGGGCACTGAAGCTTTCTTT.

V usage is TRBV28 and J usage is TRBJ2-3; 9 bases line up with TRBD1. V was clipped by 6 bases and J by 1 base; unmatched bases: 5. The CDR3 runs to 15 residues. Germline loops: CDR1 MDHEN, CDR2 SYDVKM. For the CDR3, the DNA is TGTGCCAGCAGGACACAGGGGGCTGGCACAGATACGCAGTATTTT. It encodes CASRTQGAGTDTQYF.

The chain couples TRBV5-5 to TRBJ2-7; D is ambiguous. The length of the CDR3 is 13 residues. The germline gives CDR1 SGHKS, CDR2 YYEKEE (reference sequence). V was cut by 0 bases and J by 3 bases, with 7 bases left in between. In DNA, the CDR3 is TGTGCCAGCAGCTTGGGAGGTTACTACGAGCAGTACTTC. Translated: CASSLGGYYEQYF.

This chain connects TRBV28 to TRBJ2-7, with TRBD1 as a possible D gene (5 bases). CDR3 length equals 13 residues. Deletions cut 2 bases from V and 6 bases from J, with 11 bases between. Per germline, CDR1 MDHEN and CDR2 SYDVKM. The CDR3 protein is CASSLAGFGEQYF. The CDR3 DNA reads as TGTGCCAGCAGTTTAGCAGGGTTTGGCGAGCAGTACTTC.

The chain uses TRBV28 and TRBJ2-7, with 7 bases identical to TRBD2. Germline-derived CDR1 and CDR2 are MDHEN and SYDVKM. The J segment lost 6 bases and the V segment lost 9 bases, leaving 17 bases of the junction unmatched. There are 15 residues in the CDR3. The CDR3 is CASQFIGLGASEQYF. Here the CDR3 DNA reads TGTGCCAGTCAGTTTATAGGACTAGGGGCCTCCGAGCAGTACTTC.

The rearrangement joins TRBV7-6 to TRBJ2-5; 15 bases fit TRBD2. The J call could be wrong; TRBJ2-7 is a better fit for the DNA end. Germline V CDR1 and CDR2: SGHVS, FNYEAQ. This CDR3 comprises 16 residues. CDR3 sequence (DNA): TGTGCCAGCAGCTGGCGGACTAGCGGGAGGGCCAGCGAGCAGTACTTC. It codes for CASSWRTSGRASEQYF.

V gene TRBV5-1 combines with J gene TRBJ2-3; 13 bases match TRBD2. The CDR3 is 16 amino acids. V lost 3 bases, J lost 7 bases, and 8 bases stayed unmatched. CDR1 is SGHRS and CDR2 is YFSETQ in the germline V gene. The CDR3 protein is CASSSGTSGNLNTQYF. The CDR3 DNA sequence: TGCGCCAGCAGCTCCGGGACTAGCGGGAATTTAAATACGCAGTATTTT.

This rearrangement joins TRBV9 to TRBJ1-6; D is possibly TRBD1 (5 bases). The CDR3 has 14 amino acids. Trimming pared 9 bases from V and 5 bases from J, leaving 15 bases between. Germline CDR1 reads SGDLS; CDR2 reads YYNGEE. The CDR3 region is CATSVGGDNSPLHF. The CDR3 coding sequence is TGTGCCACCTCAGTGGGGGGTGATAATTCACCCCTCCACTTT.

This chain uses TRBV14 with TRBJ2-2, with TRBD2 matching over 8 bases. The germline V gene has CDR1 SGHDN and CDR2 FVKESK. V lost 1 base and J lost 4; bases outside the gene matches: 2. This CDR3 region has 15 residues. The CDR3 reads CASSQAAGATGELFF. The CDR3 coding sequence is TGTGCCAGCAGCCAAGCAGCGGGAGCCACCGGGGAGCTGTTTTTT.

The chain carries TRBV2 and TRBJ2-3; possibly TRBD1 for D (5 bases). Per the germline V gene, CDR1 is SNHLY and CDR2 is FYNNEI. The CDR3 runs 17 residues. The V and J ends lost 8 bases and 1 base respectively, with 22 bases between them. The chain's CDR3 is CASSELGQGWGTDTQYF. The CDR3 DNA reads as TGTGCCAGCTCCGAGTTGGGGCAGGGTTGGGGCACAGATACGCAGTATTTT. Variable domain in full (rest from reference TRBV2 and TRBJ2-3): EPEVTQTPSHQVTQMGQEVILRCVPISNHLYFYWYRQILGQKVEFLVSFYNNEISEKSEIFDDQFSVERPDGSNFTLKIRSTKLEDSAMYFCASSELGQGWGTDTQYFGPGTRLTVL.

The rearrangement joins TRBV10-3 to TRBJ2-3; TRBD1 matches at 8 bases. V was pared by 10 bases and J by 3 bases, with 9 bases of the junction left unmatched. The CDR3 sequence is 14 residues long. Looked up from germline, CDR1 is ENHRY and CDR2 is SYGVKD. The CDR3 loop is CATGAGQGTDTQYF. DNA of the CDR3: TGTGCCACCGGAGCTGGACAGGGAACAGATACGCAGTATTTT.

This chain links TRBV21-1 with TRBJ2-7; the DNA was not used to check the table's D call, TRBD1. TRBV21-1 is listed as a pseudogene. The CDR3 is 18 amino acids. The DNA for the CDR3 is TGTGCCAGCAGCACCGCAACGGGACAGCTTCCTGAGGCCTACGAGCAGTACTTC. Encoded protein: CASSTATGQLPEAYEQYF.

V gene TRBV28 combines with J gene TRBJ2-7; no firm D call. The germline V gene has CDR1 MDHEN and CDR2 SYDVKM. Between the trimmed V and J ends, which lost 6 bases and 2 bases, there was a span of 17 bases. The CDR3 has 15 residues. The CDR3 loop reads CASRNHRVDAYEQYF. The DNA of the CDR3 is TGTGCCAGCAGAAATCACAGAGTCGACGCCTACGAGCAGTACTTC.

J is TRBJ2-7 and V is TRBV7-6; D not certain. Germline V CDR1 and CDR2: SGHVS, FNYEAQ. The CDR3 is made up of 13 amino acids. V was pared by 6 bases and J by 1 base, with 10 bases between. This CDR3 reads CASSSTKSYEQYF. The CDR3, as DNA: TGTGCCAGCAGTTCTACCAAATCCTACGAGCAGTACTTC.

The J gene is TRBJ1-1, the V gene TRBV2; D not resolved. This CDR3 spans 14 amino acids. V was cut by 8 bases and J by 0 bases, with 13 bases left in between. Germline CDR1 and CDR2: SNHLY and FYNNEI. For the CDR3, the DNA is TGTGCCAGCCCGGGTCGGAGACTGAACACTGAAGCTTTCTTT. It is translated as CASPGRRLNTEAFF.

This chain connects TRBV27 to TRBJ1-4; no definite D call. The CDR3 covers 14 residues. Trimming left V 7 bases short and J 4 bases short, with 13 bases between. Germline CDR1 reads MNHEY; CDR2 reads SMNVEV (reference sequence). CDR3 sequence: CASKTGKNNEKLFF. The CDR3 DNA reads TGTGCCAGCAAAACCGGGAAGAATAATGAAAAACTGTTTTTT. The whole variable domain, filled in from reference TRBV27 and TRBJ1-4, reads EAQVTQNPRYLITVTGKKLTVTCSQNMNHEYMSWYRQDPGLGLRQIYYSMNVEVTDKGDVPEGYKVSRKEKRNFPLILESPSPNQTSLYFCASKTGKNNEKLFFGSGTQLSVL.

This clone was recorded once. This rearrangement joins TRBV4-2 to TRBJ2-3; TRBD2 matches at 11 bases. J lost 3 bases, V lost 2 bases, and 4 bases had no gene match. This CDR3 has 16 amino acids. From germline, CDR1 is LGHNA and CDR2 YNFKEQ. The CDR3 coding sequence is TGTGCCAGCAGCCAACTTCTAGCGGGGGGTACAGATACGCAGTATTTT. Residues: CASSQLLAGGTDTQYF.

J is TRBJ2-7 and V is TRBV19, with a possible D match to TRBD2 (6 bases). V gave up 7 bases and J gave up 2 bases, with 18 bases separating them. From germline, CDR1 is LNHDA and CDR2 SQIVND (reference sequence). This CDR3 region has 15 residues. The DNA of the CDR3 is TGTGCCAGTATCCGTAATGCGGGGAAGCCCTACGAGCAGTACTTC. Protein sequence: CASIRNAGKPYEQYF. The whole variable domain, remainder taken from reference TRBV19 and TRBJ2-7, is DGGITQSPKYLFRKEGQNVTLSCEQNLNHDAMYWYRQDPGQGLRLIYYSQIVNDFQKGDIAEGYSVSREKKESFPLTVTSAQKNPTAFYLCASIRNAGKPYEQYFGPGTRLTVT.

The gene calls are TRBV6-5 and TRBJ2-3, with D unclear. V was shortened by 2 bases and J by 3 bases, with 9 bases between the two germline ends. Germline CDR1 and CDR2: MNHEY and SVGAGI. CDR3 length: 14 residues. The CDR3 nucleotides are TGTGCCAGCAGTTACACAACGCCGACAGATACGCAGTATTTT. It is translated as CASSYTTPTDTQYF.

The J gene is TRBJ2-2, the V gene TRBV7-9; possible D gene TRBD2, 7 bases. In germline, CDR1 is SEHNR, CDR2 FQNEAQ (reference sequence). This CDR3 contains 16 residues. V dropped 4 bases and J dropped 2 bases, with 14 bases sitting between them. The CDR3 loop is CASSWVGGRNTGELFF. CDR3 bases: TGTGCCAGCAGCTGGGTCGGGGGGCGAAACACCGGGGAGCTGTTTTTT.

The chain links TRBV19 to TRBJ1-4, with a weak D call TRBD1 (6 bases). Germline-derived CDR1 and CDR2 are LNHDA and SQIVND (reference sequence). V was clipped by 2 bases and J by 4 bases, with 14 bases between them. The CDR3 runs to 16 residues. Here the CDR3 reads CASSITGGGINEKLFF. As DNA, the CDR3 is TGTGCCAGTAGTATAACGGGAGGGGGAATTAATGAAAAACTGTTTTTT.

V is TRBV7-9 and J is TRBJ2-1; D is undetermined. V lost 0 bases and J 6 bases, leaving 6 bases between the germline ends. The CDR3 runs to 13 residues. CDR1 and CDR2 from the germline V gene are SEHNR and FQNEAQ (reference sequence). The DNA of the CDR3 is TGTGCCAGCAGCTTAGCGGCTAGCAATGAGCAGTTCTTC. This sequence encodes CASSLAASNEQFF.

The gene calls are TRBV7-6 and TRBJ2-5; 7 nucleotides agree with TRBD1. In germline, CDR1 is SGHVS, CDR2 FNYEAQ. Trimming removed 1 base from V and 9 bases from J; junction bases left unmatched: 11. This CDR3 spans 15 amino acids. The CDR3 spells CASSLGGTDSTSQYF. In DNA form, the CDR3 reads TGTGCCAGCAGCTTAGGAGGGACAGACTCGACCTCCCAGTACTTC.

The chain has TRBV28 and TRBJ2-3; 7 positions agree with TRBD2. Germline CDR1 is MDHEN and CDR2 is SYDVKM. With 4 bases clipped from V and 3 bases from J, the junction kept 4 bases outside the gene matches. The CDR3 sequence is 14 residues long. CDR3: CASSSQAGTDTQYF. The CDR3, as DNA: TGTGCCAGCAGTTCCCAAGCGGGAACAGATACGCAGTATTTT.

This clone was seen only a few times. This chain uses TRBV25-1 with TRBJ1-1; a weak D match, TRBD1 (5 bases). CDR3 length: 14 amino acids. V lost 7 bases and J lost 8, with 20 bases in between. The germline V gene encodes CDR1 MGHDK and CDR2 SYGVNS. CDR3 sequence: CASTSGTPFGEAFF. The CDR3 bases are TGTGCCAGCACCTCCGGGACTCCCTTCGGAGAAGCTTTCTTT.

This clone appeared once. The chain is built from TRBV30 and TRBJ1-1, with a tentative D call TRBD1 (6 bases). V gave up 2 bases and J gave up 1 base, with 11 bases separating them. Germline V gene data show CDR1 as GTSNPN and CDR2 as SVGIG (reference sequence). This CDR3 spans 14 amino acids. CDR3: CAWSSGGRNTEAFF. CDR3 bases: TGTGCCTGGAGTTCGGGGGGGCGGAACACTGAAGCTTTCTTT.